Included here is one TCR beta chain sequence, with context. Which antigen it targets is not known. The input lacks base qualities; no much larger clone sits a single base away. This sample is drawn from a study of shared clonotypes between healthy human individuals (TCRdb year 2020). A note on the overall study: A couple of women and a few men aged 18 to 49 years were included in the cohort. Per donor, three plates each were used for CD4 naive and CD4 memory, two for CD8 naive, and one for CD8 memory. To estimate repertoire size and how much clonotypes are shared between individuals, the study performed deep sequencing of blood TCR repertoires from a handful of healthy adults. To increase sequencing depth and limit assay-specific biases, TCR repertoire library preparation and sequencing were carried out by different laboratories using diverse techniques. Between about 0.8 and 9 billion PBMCs per donor were obtained by leukapheresis. Broad study findings and their caveats: Across a handful of donors, about 5.2% of naive CD4, approximately 4% of naive CD8, approximately 2.5% of memory CD4, and approximately 0.42% of memory CD8 clonotypes were shared. Compared with non-shared clonotypes, clonotypes shared by all four sorted-subset donors had higher generation probabilities. Rarefaction of sorted-subset datasets indicated incomplete sequencing despite the large sequencing depth. Based on pairwise subsampling, the degree of clonotype sharing among donors was expected to be affected by sequencing depth. Because the study included only a small number of donors, the genetic and exposure-history diversity represented was limited. Only blood was sampled, and tissue TCR repertoires likely differ from those in blood. Naive subsets generally had larger estimated clonotype richness than memory subsets.

CD8 naive samples were obtained by positive selection for CCR7 among CD45RO-negative cells, yielding a CD45RA+CCR7+ population from which TemRA cells were excluded. The donors were healthy, HIV-negative adults with no recently reported acute infections or vaccinations. Every donor was a Caucasian adult residing in Nashville, Tennessee, USA. Blood was collected by leukapheresis, and PBMCs were isolated by Ficoll-Histopaque density gradient centrifugation and then cryopreserved in liquid nitrogen vapor phase. Analytical flow cytometry was used to check the purity and quantity of each magnetically sorted T cell population. Each sorted fraction had its genomic DNA isolated and then quantified by UV absorbance on a Nanodrop 2000c. TCR CDR3 regions were amplified from genomic DNA by multiplex PCR using the deep immunoSEQ assay. Genomic DNA extracted from each cell subset was distributed evenly over all wells of several immunoSEQ 96-well plates, and each plate served as one replicate. For sorted subsets, 150 to 200 ng genomic DNA, equal to tens of thousands of T cell genomes, was loaded into each replicate PCR. The purified libraries were quantified using a Qubit 3.0 fluorometer, sized with a Bioanalyzer 2100, and then quantified again using the KAPA Library Quantification kit. Every immunoSEQ 96-well plate was sequenced on a dedicated single-read 150-cycle Illumina NextSeq 550 flow cell. The original pipeline was this. Because the immunoSEQ output included only junctional sequences and no quality scores, the filtering could not be the same as the filtering used for full-length reads. Sequences were annotated with PyIR, a Python wrapper for IgBLAST v1.9, and V/J genes and CDR3 were assigned using IMGT germline references. Reads were filtered out if the reads had weak V/J assignments (E-value above 1e-6), no CDR3, stop codons, out-of-frame junctions, or ambiguous translated residues. A V3J clonotype was defined by an identical inferred V gene, J gene, and CDR3 amino acid sequence. Percentage overlap between repertoires was computed as shared unique clonotypes divided by the size of the smaller repertoire. Richness of each repertoire was evaluated using RTK rarefaction, the Chao1 estimator, and Recon v2.1 estimates of unobserved clonotypes. OLGA was used to compute generation probabilities for all TCRbeta clonotypes that the gDNA method yielded from four donors. The table was pulled from immuneACCESS by TCRdb, which kept in-frame rearrangements only. Such tables lose some clones; where checked, under half of the loss comes from unresolved V genes, and the rest has no known cause. The DNA gave D and trimming, while V, J and clone size come from that table. The sample table records around 2,100,000 clones; roughly 95% of these occur just once. Less than 1.5% of the sample belongs to the ten largest clones.

At the junction V is shortened by 0 bases and J by 1 base; bases outside the gene matches: 11. The CDR3 runs 18 amino acids, cysteine and phenylalanine included. The only DNA kept is the CDR3, 54 bases in frame from the first base. The germline V gene yields MGHRA for CDR1 and YSYEKL for CDR2. The sequence was obtained from a man between 18 and 29 years old in good health. Recombination linked TRBV4-1 to TRBJ2-7, and 8 junctional nucleotides match TRBD2. Sequencing was carried out using naive CD8+ T cells sorted from blood. In the paper's terms, the cell subset or site label means: CD45RA+CCR7+. The DNA sequence is as follows: TGCGCCAGCAGCCAAGAACCGGGGCTGGCTAGCGGGTCCTACGAGCAGTACTTC. Its protein product is CASSQEPGLASGSYEQYF.